These 18 T cell receptor beta chains share one sample of origin, sequenced in a study of T-cell reconstitution after alpha-beta-depleted transplantation in children. The TCRbeta library incorporated unique molecular identifiers. In TCRdb, the PCR reads were re-called with MiXCR into one record per CDR3 protein. This sample has about 580,000 distinct CDR3 sequences, with 23% found just once. This sample comprised PBMCs, mostly from graft donor cells, obtained 360 days after TCRalphabeta/CD19-depleted stem cell transplant. These receptors were collected from a boy under two years old who had a stem cell transplant for acute myeloid leukemia, so the T cells may come from the graft donor.

This chain joins TRBV9 and TRBJ2-3, with D unclear. Germline lookup yields CDR1 SGDLS and CDR2 YYNGEE. The CDR3 has 16 residues. Trimming removed 5 bases from V and 5 bases from J, with 21 bases in between. This CDR3 reads CASSGEGRRFQDTQYF. Written as DNA, the CDR3 is TGTGCCAGCAGTGGAGAAGGCAGGCGATTCCAAGATACGCAGTATTTT.

Ten or more counts support this clonotype. This sequence joins TRBV6-1 and TRBJ2-1; TRBD1 aligns across 7 bases. Germline CDR1 and CDR2: MNHNS and SASEGT. This CDR3 has 15 residues. J was trimmed by 0 bases and V by 5 bases; bases with no gene match: 4. CDR3 DNA sequence: TGTGCCAGCAGTCGAAGGGGGCACTCCTACAATGAGCAGTTCTTC. This encodes CASSRRGHSYNEQFF.

In this sample, this clonotype turned up a few times. This sequence joins TRBV12-3 or TRBV12-4 and TRBJ1-2; TRBD1 is a possible D gene (6 bases). Trimming took off 6 bases at V and 6 bases at J, with 26 bases between the two ends. The CDR3 has 17 amino acids. CDR3 nucleotide sequence: TGTGCCAGCAGGAGCCGGGGGACACCCCACGACCGAAATGGCTACACCTTC. Translation: CASRSRGTPHDRNGYTF.

The chain links TRBV21-1 to TRBJ2-7; TRBD1 reflects the table's D call only, with no check against the DNA. TRBV21-1 is listed as a pseudogene. The CDR3 extends over 11 amino acids. The CDR3 DNA sequence: TGTGCCACCGAGCTGGGGCTCGAGCAGTACGTC. Translated, it gives CATELGLEQYV.

This chain uses TRBV6-5 with TRBJ2-7; D is perhaps TRBD1 (5 bases). This CDR3 spans 13 amino acids. Trimming took 5 bases from V and 6 from J, leaving 14 bases between them. Per germline, CDR1 MNHEY and CDR2 SVGAGI. The CDR3 sequence: CASSNSRVGEQYV. The CDR3 DNA sequence: TGTGCCAGCAGTAACAGCAGGGTCGGCGAGCAGTACGTC.

This chain joins TRBV10-3 and TRBJ2-5; 8 positions agree with TRBD1. The trim removed 3 bases at V and 5 bases at J, leaving 8 bases unmatched. The CDR3 covers 15 residues. Germline CDR1 and CDR2: ENHRY and SYGVKD. CDR3: CAISDGTGSWETQYF. The CDR3 DNA reads as TGTGCCATCAGTGACGGGACAGGTTCGTGGGAGACCCAGTACTTC.

J is TRBJ2-3 and V is TRBV6-1, with 10 bases matching TRBD2. Germline V gene sequence: CDR1 MNHNS, CDR2 SASEGT. The CDR3 is 14 residues long. J gave up 6 bases and V 6 bases, and 6 bases lay outside the gene matches. The CDR3 sequence is CASRLAGSGDTQYF. DNA for the CDR3: TGTGCCAGCAGACTAGCGGGGTCGGGGGATACGCAGTATTTT.

The chain has TRBV7-2 and TRBJ2-2; no definite D call. V lost 9 bases, J lost 5 bases, and 10 bases lay in between. This CDR3 comprises 12 residues. Germline V gene sequence: CDR1 SGHTA, CDR2 FQGNSA. The CDR3 loop is CARLLGTGELFF. DNA for the CDR3: TGTGCCAGGCTACTCGGAACCGGGGAGCTGTTTTTT.

This rearrangement joins TRBV20-1 to TRBJ1-2; D perhaps matches TRBD1 (5 bases). The length of the CDR3 is 13 residues. CDR1 is DFQATT, CDR2 SNEGSKA, per germline (reference sequence). The germline V and J ends were trimmed by 8 bases and 4 bases, with 17 bases remaining between them. CDR3 region: CSFDPGLGYGYTF. CDR3 bases: TGCAGTTTCGACCCGGGACTCGGCTATGGCTACACCTTC.

This clonotype was seen at least ten times. The chain uses TRBV29-1 and TRBJ2-1; 12 positions agree with TRBD2. The ends lost 7 bases at V and 9 bases at J; junction bases unmatched: 13. There are 15 residues in the CDR3. Germline V CDR1 and CDR2: SQVTM, ANQGSEA. The CDR3 sequence is CSGTKLAGGPVEQFF. DNA for the CDR3: TGCAGCGGAACAAAGCTAGCGGGGGGGCCGGTTGAGCAGTTCTTC.

The genes are TRBV12-3 or TRBV12-4 and TRBJ2-5; the D is unclear. V was pared by 3 bases and J by 0 bases, with 8 bases between. This CDR3 is built from 14 residues. The CDR3 DNA is TGTGCCAGCAGTTTTAGGCTAGACCAAGAGACCCAGTACTTC. Translated: CASSFRLDQETQYF.

This clonotype was picked up a small number of times. The chain couples TRBV12-3 or TRBV12-4 to TRBJ2-7; D gene uncertain. The CDR3 is 15 amino acids. The ends were cut back, 2 bases at V and 4 bases at J, with 15 bases in the middle. The CDR3 reads CASSLSLTLRYEQYF. The CDR3 nucleotides read TGTGCCAGCAGTTTATCACTCACACTACGGTACGAGCAGTACTTC.

This clonotype was counted many times. The chain couples TRBV28 to TRBJ2-2, with 12 positions matching TRBD2. This CDR3 comprises 15 residues. The junction had 3 bases not matched to a gene; V was cut back by 5 bases and J by 5 bases. Germline CDR1 and CDR2: MDHEN and SYDVKM. The CDR3 nucleotides are TGTGCCAGCAGTCCCGGGACTAGCGGGACCGGGGAGCTGTTTTTT. Translated: CASSPGTSGTGELFF.

This clonotype has just one count. The V gene is TRBV15, the J gene TRBJ1-1, with TRBD1 as a possible D gene (6 bases). Trimming pared 0 bases from V and 6 bases from J, leaving 14 bases between. The CDR3 extends over 15 amino acids. Germline V gives CDR1 LNHNV, CDR2 YYDKDF (reference sequence). CDR3 DNA sequence: TGTGCCACCAGCAGAGATCGGGGGGGCCTGGCTGAAGCTTTCTTT. This codes for CATSRDRGGLAEAFF.

Only one count was recorded for this clonotype. J is TRBJ1-6 and V is TRBV6-1; D is perhaps TRBD1 (6 bases). CDR3 length equals 14 residues. CDR1 and CDR2 from the germline V gene are MNHNS and SASEGT. Trimming left V 6 bases short and J 7 bases short, with 13 bases between. In DNA, the CDR3 is TGTGCCAGCAGGAGGACAGAGATAAATTCACCCCTCCACTTT. Translated: CASRRTEINSPLHF.

This clonotype was recorded a few times. The chain joins TRBV10-3 to TRBJ2-7, with a tentative D call TRBD2 (6 bases). Germline CDR1 ENHRY, CDR2 SYGVKD. The CDR3 is made up of 15 amino acids. The germline V and J ends were trimmed by 3 bases and 0 bases, with 12 bases remaining between them. Here the CDR3 reads CAISDGTSSSYEQYV. The CDR3 DNA follows: TGTGCCATCAGTGATGGGACTTCGAGCTCCTACGAGCAGTACGTC.

This clonotype was counted only a few times. The V gene is TRBV15, the J gene TRBJ2-1; D might be TRBD2 (7 bases). Germline CDR1 LNHNV, CDR2 YYDKDF (reference sequence). V was pared by 3 bases and J by 2 bases, with 14 bases between. This CDR3 comprises 16 residues. The CDR3 coding sequence is TGTGCCACCAGCAGGGAGGGGGGGAGTCCCTACAATGAGCAGTTCTTC. It is translated as CATSREGGSPYNEQFF.

This clonotype came up many times. J is TRBJ2-3 and V is TRBV4-3; perhaps TRBD1 as D (5 bases). Germline CDR1 reads LGHNA; CDR2 reads YSLEER. V lost 1 base to trimming and J lost 11 bases, with 16 bases between them. The CDR3 covers 14 residues. The CDR3 DNA follows: TGCGCCAGCAGCCAAGTGCAAGGGGCAGTACAGCAGTATTTT. Translated, it gives CASSQVQGAVQQYF.